The sequence of this T cell receptor (beta chain) was determined in a study of human T cells and chemical hapten exposure (dated by TCRdb to about 2021). Broadly, across the study: For sensitization, 2% DPC in acetone was applied to a 2 cm by 2 cm area of upper inner arm skin. The mostly female patient cohort included alopecia areata with under or over 50% scalp involvement, alopecia totalis and alopecia universalis. Blood samples were taken from patients before sensitization (week 0) and then at 2, 6 and about 24 weeks after DPC sensitization. Patch testing was done on the upper back using Finn chambers containing 0.01% DPC, and results were scored after 6 days according to International Contact Dermatitis Research Group standards. The study tracked peripheral blood TCR repertoire changes in vivo during primary and secondary sensitization to the hapten diphenylcyclopropenone (DPC) in alopecia patients. Throughout the approximately 24-week study period, patients were also given weekly therapeutic DPC doses on the scalp. Libraries were pooled for sequencing, and per-sample TCR yields varied mainly because of small differences in library volumes within the pool. For TCR sequencing, blood came from 25 to 30 alopecia patients at anywhere from one to four time points (pre-sensitization, 2, 6 and 24 weeks). Points the paper makes about the study in general: The number of TCRs above 1 in 1000 frequency did not change with DPC sensitization; there was no evidence of global repertoire structure alterations. Significantly more large CDR3 similarity clusters were formed by expanded TCRs than by pre-sensitization or healthy control sets, consistent with antigen-driven responses. After repeated subsampling, changes were observed in the strength of the expansion versus patch-test correlation and in the threshold at which the correlation became significant. All patients had alopecia, a presumed autoimmune disease, so their immune response might differ from that of healthy individuals. The number of PT1 expanded TCRs positively correlated with patch test score, significant at thresholds 8, 16 and 32 but not 4.

This clonotype came up many times. Its antigen target is currently unknown. No base quality values were provided; no much bigger clone lies one nucleotide off. The library relied on RACE. This sample was sequenced with a NextSeq 500. Library preparation attached unique molecular identifiers to individual cDNA molecules for quantitative, reproducible TCR counting. Each blood RNA sample was used to sequence both TCR alpha and TCR beta chains. In the authors' own workflow: The median number of TCRs per sample was approximately 96,000, ranging from roughly 20,000 to 700,000. V, J and CDR3 annotation of the TCR reads was carried out using the Decombinator software suite. To make PS versus PT1 abundance plots, every sample was subsampled to the same number of TCRs (28,000). TCRs were defined as expanded if absent before sensitization and observed at least eight times at the 2-week time point. TCRdb reran the public reads through fastp at Q25 and MiXCR, keeping productive beta chains. Entries are consolidated by CDR3 protein sequence, retaining the most common genes and DNA. TCRdb, rather than the study authors, made the V and J calls. A total of more than 95,000 distinct CDR3 sequences appear in this sample, around an eighth of them only once. Around 1.5% of the sample is held by the ten biggest clonotypes.

The time point label corresponds to: patch test 1, 2 weeks after DPC sensitization. This sample's treatment or condition label indicates: therapeutic diphenylcyclopropenone sensitization with weekly scalp DPC. Blood at each patch-test visit was drawn before the patch test was applied. Patients were eligible if aged 18 to 70, diagnosed with alopecia and judged suitable for DPC therapy, and pregnant patients were excluded. Total RNA was extracted from unfractionated whole blood collected in Tempus Blood RNA tubes. Trimming removed 6 bases from V and 1 base from J, leaving 9 bases between the germline ends. The CDR3 covers 13 residues, taking in both the cysteine and the phenylalanine. The sequence is cut down to CDR3 DNA, 39 bases in frame from base 1. Per the germline V gene (reference sequence), MNHNY is the CDR1 and SVGAGI is the CDR2.

The chain couples TRBV6-6 to TRBJ1-1; too little of a D gene remains to name it. The TCR comes from a woman between 45 and 65 years old with alopecia areata. Some clones in this sample may be carry-over from other donors' samples. The sample here was whole blood, taken in connection with sensitization to the hapten diphenylcyclopropenone (DPC). The DNA sequence is TGTGCCAGCAGGTCGACGGAGAACACTGAAGCTTTCTTT. The resulting protein is CASRSTENTEAFF.